The T cell receptor (beta chain) described here comes from a study of metastatic and nonmetastatic thyroid tumors. Points from the study as a whole: Malignant thyroid tumors reportedly had TCR beta diversity that was significantly higher than in benign nodules, in blood and tumor.

Thyroid surgery had not been preceded by any treatment in any patient. This clone has at least ten counts. Its antigen is still unknown. MiXCR re-clonotyped the PCR reads for TCRdb. The sample contains approximately 84,000 clones, approximately 15% of which appear only once. Germline V gene data show CDR1 as LGHNA and CDR2 as YNFKEQ. V shed 5 bases and J shed 8 bases, with 27 bases lying between them. The CDR3 is made up of 18 amino acids. This chain links TRBV4-2 with TRBJ2-2, with D perhaps TRBD1 (6 bases). Sequencing input: blood. This TCR came from a female donor with papillary thyroid cancer or a benign thyroid nodule (not recorded which). Some clones in this sample may be carry-over from other donors' samples. CDR3 nucleotide sequence: TGTGCCAGCAGCGAAACGACAGGTAGTAGCCCCACTGAGGGGGAGCTGTTTTTT. It yields the protein CASSETTGSSPTEGELFF.